This TCR beta chain was retrieved from a study of control samples from healthy donors and cancer patients (dated by TCRdb to the early 2020s). Including cysteine and phenylalanine, the CDR3 has 11 amino acids. Just the 33-base CDR3 DNA is kept, in frame starting at base 1. CDR1 and CDR2, per the germline V gene, are SQVTM and ANQGSEA. V sheds 4 bases and J sheds 8 bases, leaving 11 bases between their ends. Worth noting for this clone: Its antigen remains undetermined. Base qualities are missing; no much larger clone stands one base away.

Receptor amplification or capture employed the immunoSEQ multiplex PCR assay. Sourced from immuneACCESS, this table was stored by TCRdb with only in-frame sequences that have V and J called. A share of the clones is absent; for the studies checked, an unresolved V gene accounts for under half, and the remainder has no known explanation. The sample data list under 65,000 clones, and roughly 86% of these were observed just once. The biggest ten clones account for roughly 13% of the sample. The sequence joins TRBV29-1 to TRBJ1-2; D gene: possibly TRBD1, on 5 matching bases. This TCR was recovered from a woman between 55 and 75 years old with lung cancer. Sequenced input: PBMCs. The CDR3 here reads CSVVGAQGYTF. The nucleotide sequence reads as follows: TGCAGCGTTGTTGGGGCGCAGGGCTACACCTTC.